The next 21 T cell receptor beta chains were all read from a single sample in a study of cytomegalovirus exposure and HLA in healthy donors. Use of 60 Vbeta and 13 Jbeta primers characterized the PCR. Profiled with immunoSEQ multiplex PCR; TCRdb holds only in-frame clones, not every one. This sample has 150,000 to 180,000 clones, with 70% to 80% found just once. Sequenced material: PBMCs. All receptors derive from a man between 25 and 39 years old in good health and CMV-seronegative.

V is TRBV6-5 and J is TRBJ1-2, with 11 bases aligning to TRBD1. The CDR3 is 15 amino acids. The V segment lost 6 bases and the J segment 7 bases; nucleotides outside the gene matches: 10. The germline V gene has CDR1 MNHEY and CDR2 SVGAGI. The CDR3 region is CASRPAGTGGIGYTF. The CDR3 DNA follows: TGTGCCAGCAGGCCTGCCGGGACAGGGGGTATTGGCTACACCTTC.

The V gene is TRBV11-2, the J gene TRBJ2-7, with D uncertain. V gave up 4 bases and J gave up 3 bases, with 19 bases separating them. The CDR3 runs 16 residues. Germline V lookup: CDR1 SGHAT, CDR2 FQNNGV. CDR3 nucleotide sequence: TGTGCCAGCAGCTCCAGACCCTCCCAGGAAGGCTACGAGCAGTACTTC. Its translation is CASSSRPSQEGYEQYF.

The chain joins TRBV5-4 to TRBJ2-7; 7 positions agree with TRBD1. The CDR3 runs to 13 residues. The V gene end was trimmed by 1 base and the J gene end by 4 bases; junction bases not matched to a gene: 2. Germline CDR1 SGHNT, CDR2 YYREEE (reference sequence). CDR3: CASSLTGVYEQYF. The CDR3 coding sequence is TGTGCCAGCAGCTTGACAGGGGTATACGAGCAGTACTTC.

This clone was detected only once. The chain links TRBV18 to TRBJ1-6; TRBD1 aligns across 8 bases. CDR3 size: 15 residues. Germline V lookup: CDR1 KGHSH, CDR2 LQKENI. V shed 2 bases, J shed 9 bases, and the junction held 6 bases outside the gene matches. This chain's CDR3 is CASSPFDRGSSPLHF. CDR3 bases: TGTGCCAGCTCACCATTCGACAGGGGTAGTTCACCCCTCCACTTT.

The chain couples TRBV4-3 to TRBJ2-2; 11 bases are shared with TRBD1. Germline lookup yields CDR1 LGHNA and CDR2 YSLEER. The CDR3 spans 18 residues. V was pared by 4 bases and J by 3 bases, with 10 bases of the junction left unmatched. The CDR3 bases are TGCGCCAGCAGCCGGTTTACCGGGACAGGGGGAGACACCGGGGAGCTGTTTTTT. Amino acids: CASSRFTGTGGDTGELFF.

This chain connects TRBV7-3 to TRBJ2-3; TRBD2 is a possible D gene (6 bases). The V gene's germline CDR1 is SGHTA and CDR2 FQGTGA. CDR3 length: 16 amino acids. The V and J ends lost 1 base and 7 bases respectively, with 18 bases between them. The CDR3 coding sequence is TGTGCCAGCAGCTTAAACGGAGCGGGCCGGGGGAATACGCAGTATTTT. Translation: CASSLNGAGRGNTQYF.

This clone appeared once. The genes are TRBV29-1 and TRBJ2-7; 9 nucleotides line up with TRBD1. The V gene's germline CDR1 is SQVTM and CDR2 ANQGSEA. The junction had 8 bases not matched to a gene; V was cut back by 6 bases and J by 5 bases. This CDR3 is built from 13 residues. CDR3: CSVQTGGIDEQYF. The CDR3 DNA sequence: TGCAGCGTCCAGACAGGGGGTATCGACGAGCAGTACTTC.

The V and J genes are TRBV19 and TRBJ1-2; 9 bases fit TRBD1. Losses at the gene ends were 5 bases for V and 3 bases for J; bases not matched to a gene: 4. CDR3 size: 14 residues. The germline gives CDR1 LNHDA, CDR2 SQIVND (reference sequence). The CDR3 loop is CASSATGGDYGYTF. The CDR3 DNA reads TGTGCCAGTAGTGCGACAGGGGGAGACTATGGCTACACCTTC.

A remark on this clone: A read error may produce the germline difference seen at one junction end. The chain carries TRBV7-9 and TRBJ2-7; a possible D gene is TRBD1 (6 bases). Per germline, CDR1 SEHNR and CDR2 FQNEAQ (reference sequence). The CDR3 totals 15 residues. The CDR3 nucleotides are TGTTCCAGCAGCTCATTCACAGGGCCTACCTACGAGCAGTACTTC. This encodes CSSSSFTGPTYEQYF.

CDR3 in amino acids: CASSVLTEYEQYF. The CDR3 DNA is TGTGCCAGCAGCGTACTGACAGAATACGAGCAGTACTTC. The rearrangement links TRBV7-9 to TRBJ2-7; possible D gene TRBD1, 5 bases. Germline V gene data show CDR1 as SEHNR and CDR2 as FQNEAQ (reference sequence). The V gene lost 5 bases and the J gene lost 4 bases, with 12 bases spanning the gap. The CDR3 is made up of 13 amino acids.

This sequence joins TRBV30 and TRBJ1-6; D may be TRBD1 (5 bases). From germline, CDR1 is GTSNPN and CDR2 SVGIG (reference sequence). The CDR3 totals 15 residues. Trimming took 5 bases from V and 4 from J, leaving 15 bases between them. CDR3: CAWRAKGLYNSPLHF. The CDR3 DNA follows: TGTGCCTGGCGGGCTAAGGGGCTGTATAATTCACCCCTCCACTTT.

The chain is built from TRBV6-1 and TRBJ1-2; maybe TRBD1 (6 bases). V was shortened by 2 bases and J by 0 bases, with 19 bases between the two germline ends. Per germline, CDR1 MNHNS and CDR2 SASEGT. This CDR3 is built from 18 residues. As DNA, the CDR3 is TGTGCCAGCAGTGAAAGGGGAGACAGGCGGAGAGCTAACTATGGCTACACCTTC. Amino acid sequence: CASSERGDRRRANYGYTF.

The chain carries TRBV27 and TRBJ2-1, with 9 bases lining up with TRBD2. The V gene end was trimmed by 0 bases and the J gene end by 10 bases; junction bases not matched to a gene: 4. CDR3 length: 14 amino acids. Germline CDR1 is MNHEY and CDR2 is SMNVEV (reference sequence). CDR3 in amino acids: CASSLSPAGGEQFF. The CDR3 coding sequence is TGTGCCAGCAGTTTATCGCCAGCGGGGGGAGAGCAGTTCTTC.

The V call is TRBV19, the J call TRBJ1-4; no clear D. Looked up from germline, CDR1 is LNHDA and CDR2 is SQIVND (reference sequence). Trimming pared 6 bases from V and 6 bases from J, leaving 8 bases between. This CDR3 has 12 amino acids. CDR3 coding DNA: TGTGCCAGTAGCGGGGAGTATGAAAAACTGTTTTTT. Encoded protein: CASSGEYEKLFF.

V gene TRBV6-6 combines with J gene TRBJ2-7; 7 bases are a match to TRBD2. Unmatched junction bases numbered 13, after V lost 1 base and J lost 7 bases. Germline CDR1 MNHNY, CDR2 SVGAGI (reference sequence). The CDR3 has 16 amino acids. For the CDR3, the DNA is TGTGCCAGCAGTTACTTTTCACCGGGCTACGGGGGGGAGCAGTACTTC. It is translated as CASSYFSPGYGGEQYF.

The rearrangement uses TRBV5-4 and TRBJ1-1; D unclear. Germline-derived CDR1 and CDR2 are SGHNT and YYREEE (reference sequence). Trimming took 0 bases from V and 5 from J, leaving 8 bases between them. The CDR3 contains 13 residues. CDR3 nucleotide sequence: TGTGCCAGCAGCTTGGACGGGATAACTGAAGCTTTCTTT. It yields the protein CASSLDGITEAFF.

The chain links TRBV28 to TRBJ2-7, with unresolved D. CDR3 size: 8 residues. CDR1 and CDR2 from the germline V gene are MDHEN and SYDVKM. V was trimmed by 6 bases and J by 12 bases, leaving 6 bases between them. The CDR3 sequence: CASSPGYF. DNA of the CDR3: TGTGCCAGCAGCCCAGGGTACTTC.

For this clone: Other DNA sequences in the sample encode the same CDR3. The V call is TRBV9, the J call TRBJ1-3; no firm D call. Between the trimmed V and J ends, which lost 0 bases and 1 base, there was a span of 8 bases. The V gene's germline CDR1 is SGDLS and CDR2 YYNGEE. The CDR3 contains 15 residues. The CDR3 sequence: CASSVGGGSGNTIYF. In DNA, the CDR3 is TGTGCCAGCAGCGTAGGTGGCGGTTCTGGAAACACCATATATTTT. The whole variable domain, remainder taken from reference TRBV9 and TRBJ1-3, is DSGVTQTPKHLITATGQRVTLRCSPRSGDLSVYWYQQSLDQGLQFLIQYYNGEERAKGNILERFSAQQFPDLHSELNLSSLELGDSALYFCASSVGGGSGNTIYFGEGSWLTVV.

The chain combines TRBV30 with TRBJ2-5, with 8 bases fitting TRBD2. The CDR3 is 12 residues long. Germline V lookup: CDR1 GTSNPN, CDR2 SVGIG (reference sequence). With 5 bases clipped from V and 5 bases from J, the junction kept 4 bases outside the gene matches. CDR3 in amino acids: CAWAGGTETQYF. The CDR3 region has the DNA TGTGCCTGGGCGGGGGGCACGGAGACCCAGTACTTC.

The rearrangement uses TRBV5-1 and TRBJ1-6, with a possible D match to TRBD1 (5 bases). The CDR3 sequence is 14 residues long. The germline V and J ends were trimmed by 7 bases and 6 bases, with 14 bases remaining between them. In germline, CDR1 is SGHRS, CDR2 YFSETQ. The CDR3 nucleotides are TGCGCCAGCTGCAGGGACGGGGGTAATTCACCCCTCCACTTT. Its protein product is CASCRDGGNSPLHF.

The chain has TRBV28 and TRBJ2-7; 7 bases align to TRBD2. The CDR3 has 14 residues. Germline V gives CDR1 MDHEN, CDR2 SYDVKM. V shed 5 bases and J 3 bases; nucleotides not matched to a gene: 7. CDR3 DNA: TGTGCCAGCAGTCCCGGACTAGTCCTCTACGAGCAGTACTTC. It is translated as CASSPGLVLYEQYF.